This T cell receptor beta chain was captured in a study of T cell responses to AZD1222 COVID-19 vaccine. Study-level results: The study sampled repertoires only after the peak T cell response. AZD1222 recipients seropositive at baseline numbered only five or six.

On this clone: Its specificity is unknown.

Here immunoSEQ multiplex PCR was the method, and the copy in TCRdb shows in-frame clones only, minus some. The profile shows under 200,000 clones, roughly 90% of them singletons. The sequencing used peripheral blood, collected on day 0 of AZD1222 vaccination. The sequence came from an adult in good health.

The CDR3 sequence: CASSPLAGEDYNEQFF. The CDR3 DNA sequence: TGTGCCAGCAGCCCGCTAGCGGGGGAAGACTACAATGAGCAGTTCTTC. V gene TRBV7-9 combines with J gene TRBJ2-1; TRBD2 aligns across 10 bases. CDR3 size: 16 residues. The trim removed 5 bases at V and 3 bases at J, leaving 7 bases unmatched. Germline loops: CDR1 SEHNR, CDR2 FQNEAQ (reference sequence).